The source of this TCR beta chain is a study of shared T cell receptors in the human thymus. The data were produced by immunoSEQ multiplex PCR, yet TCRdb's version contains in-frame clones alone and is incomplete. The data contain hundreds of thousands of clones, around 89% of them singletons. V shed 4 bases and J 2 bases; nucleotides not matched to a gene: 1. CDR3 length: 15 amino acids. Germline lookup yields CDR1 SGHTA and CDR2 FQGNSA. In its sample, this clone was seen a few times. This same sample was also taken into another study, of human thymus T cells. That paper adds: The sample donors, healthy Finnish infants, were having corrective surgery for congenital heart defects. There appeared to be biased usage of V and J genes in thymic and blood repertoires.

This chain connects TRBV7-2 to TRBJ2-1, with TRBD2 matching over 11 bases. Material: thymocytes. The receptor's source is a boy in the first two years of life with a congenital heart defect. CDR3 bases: TGTGCCAGCAGCTCTAGCGGGAGGACCTACAATGAGCAGTTCTTC. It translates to CASSSSGRTYNEQFF.